This T cell receptor beta chain was recorded in a study of CD8+CD57+ T cells in acquired aplastic anemia. Across the whole study: CD4+ and CD8+ cells, once sorted, gave DNA averaging about 3 ug.

The CDR3 loop spans 18 amino acids. V dropped 3 bases and J dropped 1; count of bases not matched to a gene: 12. The germline V gene encodes CDR1 KGHDR and CDR2 SFDVKD. This clonotype appeared many times. Antigen unknown. TCR beta VDJ and CDR3 profiling used genomic DNA as template. MiXCR, applied by TCRdb to the reads, yields one record per CDR3 protein. Among around 200,000 distinct CDR3 sequences, 48% were seen once, and the ten largest hold over 10%. Flow cytometry had shown expanded CD8+CD57+ cells in the patients chosen for sequencing. Patients had received no therapy at the time of blood sampling. Whole-study findings and limits: Patients and controls were found to share twenty-nine CD8+ CDR3 sequences.

The rearrangement links TRBV24-1 to TRBJ2-3, with 7 bases matching TRBD2. The sample comprised sorted CD4+, CD8+, or CD8+CD57+ T cells (not recorded which) from PBMCs. This TCR came from a human donor with aplastic anemia. In DNA, the CDR3 is TGTGCCACCAGTGATGTTTTGGTGGGGCTAGCGGGCACAGATACGCAGTATTTT. Translating gives CATSDVLVGLAGTDTQYF.